Presented here are 6 T cell receptor beta chains from one specimen sequenced in a study of blood T cell repertoires in COVID-19. Measured with immunoSEQ multiplex PCR; TCRdb has only the in-frame clones, and not every one. In the table there are 250,000 to 300,000 clones, roughly 89% of which are singletons. Sequenced input: peripheral blood. These receptors were taken from a woman between 35 and 50 years old who had recovered from COVID-19.

V usage is TRBV4-3 and J usage is TRBJ2-1, with 9 nucleotides matching TRBD2. CDR3 length: 19 residues. Germline V gene sequence: CDR1 LGHNA, CDR2 YSLEER. The junction had 18 bases not matched to a gene; V was cut back by 0 bases and J by 9 bases. CDR3 residues: CASSQDVPSGAGGSIEQFF. The DNA for the CDR3 is TGCGCCAGCAGCCAAGATGTTCCTAGCGGGGCGGGGGGATCGATTGAGCAGTTCTTC.

The chain carries TRBV9 and TRBJ2-1; D is possibly TRBD2 (5 bases). The germline gives CDR1 SGDLS, CDR2 YYNGEE. Trimming stripped 0 bases from V and 6 bases from J, with 13 bases between. CDR3 size: 15 residues. The CDR3 sequence: CASSVGGSSANEQFF. CDR3 bases: TGTGCCAGCAGCGTAGGTGGGAGTTCGGCCAATGAGCAGTTCTTC.

The chain couples TRBV6-1 to TRBJ1-1; D perhaps matches TRBD1 (5 bases). The V end lost 2 bases, the J end lost 4 bases, and 14 bases lay between the germline ends. The CDR3 contains 15 residues. Germline V lookup: CDR1 MNHNS, CDR2 SASEGT. The CDR3 region has the DNA TGTGCCAGCAGTGAAAGAGCAGGGCCGGGCACTGAAGCTTTCTTT. Encoded protein: CASSERAGPGTEAFF.

This chain uses TRBV5-4 with TRBJ1-4; TRBD1 might be the D (5 bases). The germline CDR1 and CDR2 sequences are SGHNT and YYREEE (reference sequence). Trimming removed 4 bases from V and 7 bases from J, with 11 bases in between. The CDR3 covers 13 residues. The CDR3 nucleotides are TGTGCCAGCAGCCAGGTCGGGGGTGAAAAACTGTTTTTT. Amino acids: CASSQVGGEKLFF.

CDR3 nucleotides: TGTGCCAGCAGCCCAGGGGTCCGCTCTGGAAACACCATATATTTT. This translates into CASSPGVRSGNTIYF. The chain links TRBV7-6 to TRBJ1-3; D possibly corresponds to TRBD1 (6 bases). With 5 bases removed from V and 0 bases from J, the gap between germline ends came to 11 bases. The CDR3 has 15 residues. CDR1 and CDR2 (germline): SGHVS, FNYEAQ.

This chain uses TRBV1 with TRBJ2-1; no DNA check was done on the table's D call, TRBD2. TRBV1 is a pseudogene locus. This CDR3 region has 14 residues. CDR3: CTSSLLAGNNEQFF. The CDR3 nucleotides are TGCACCAGCAGCCTATTAGCGGGGAACAATGAGCAGTTCTTC.